The 18 T cell receptor beta chains reported below all come from one sample, sequenced in a study of shared clonotypes between healthy human individuals. Naive CD8 cells comprised CD45RO-negative, CCR7-positively selected cells, excluding terminally differentiated effector memory CD45RA+ cells. The repertoire was sequenced with immunoSEQ multiplex PCR; TCRdb's copy has only in-frame clones and lacks some. The table shows about 550,000 clones, with just under 97% occurring only once. The sequenced sample was naive CD8+ T cells sorted from blood. These receptors were collected from a woman in her 30s in good health.

This clone was detected only once. J is TRBJ2-3 and V is TRBV7-8; 7 bases fit TRBD1. The V gene end was trimmed by 5 bases and the J gene end by 5 bases; junction bases not matched to a gene: 16. In germline, CDR1 is SGHVS, CDR2 FQNEAQ. The CDR3 length is 17 residues. CDR3 in amino acids: CASSHLGQVLVGDTQYF. The DNA of the CDR3 is TGTGCCAGCAGCCACCTCGGACAGGTACTCGTTGGAGATACGCAGTATTTT.

The rearrangement joins TRBV27 to TRBJ2-7; D is undetermined. From germline, CDR1 is MNHEY and CDR2 SMNVEV (reference sequence). The V end lost 0 bases, the J end lost 2 bases, and 14 bases lay between the germline ends. The CDR3 length is 16 residues. This CDR3 is CASSLSLGLVTYEQYF. The CDR3, as DNA: TGTGCCAGCAGTTTATCATTAGGGCTAGTAACCTACGAGCAGTACTTC.

The V and J genes are TRBV28 and TRBJ2-7, with 7 positions matching TRBD2. Losses at the gene ends were 4 bases for V and 1 base for J; bases not matched to a gene: 13. Germline lookup yields CDR1 MDHEN and CDR2 SYDVKM. This CDR3 is 17 amino acids long. The CDR3, as DNA: TGTGCCAGCAGTTCTTTTCCTCGGACTAGTCTTTCCTACGAGCAGTACTTC. Amino acid sequence: CASSSFPRTSLSYEQYF.

The chain has TRBV6-6 and TRBJ2-1, with TRBD2 identical over 9 bases. The germline V gene encodes CDR1 MNHNY and CDR2 SVGAGI (reference sequence). This CDR3 has 13 residues. J gave up 6 bases and V 4 bases, and 1 base lay outside the gene matches. CDR3 coding DNA: TGTGCCAGCAGTTCACTAGCGGGCAATGAGCAGTTCTTC. Its protein product is CASSSLAGNEQFF.

The rearrangement uses TRBV15 and TRBJ1-1, with a tentative D call TRBD1 (5 bases). V lost 4 bases, J lost 5 bases, and 14 bases lay in between. This CDR3 contains 14 residues. CDR1 is LNHNV, CDR2 YYDKDF, per germline (reference sequence). The CDR3 spells CATSTGLGGTEAFF. CDR3 DNA sequence: TGTGCCACCAGCACAGGGCTGGGAGGGACTGAAGCTTTCTTT.

The rearrangement uses TRBV7-9 and TRBJ2-1; 14 bases are a match to TRBD2. CDR3 length equals 16 residues. V lost 4 bases, J lost 6 bases, and 5 bases stayed unmatched. Germline CDR1 is SEHNR and CDR2 is FQNEAQ (reference sequence). CDR3 sequence: CASSSSGTSGGNEQFF. The CDR3 DNA sequence: TGTGCCAGCAGCTCCTCCGGGACTAGCGGGGGCAATGAGCAGTTCTTC.

CDR3 sequence reads: CASSSQGTNEKLFF. DNA of the CDR3: TGTGCCAGCAGTTCACAGGGCACTAATGAAAAACTGTTTTTT. V and J are TRBV27 and TRBJ1-4; TRBD1 is a possible D gene (6 bases). The CDR3 is made up of 14 amino acids. V lost 4 bases and J lost 2, with 8 bases in between. The germline V gene has CDR1 MNHEY and CDR2 SMNVEV (reference sequence). Full variable domain (rest looked up from reference TRBV27 and TRBJ1-4): EAQVTQNPRYLITVTGKKLTVTCSQNMNHEYMSWYRQDPGLGLRQIYYSMNVEVTDKGDVPEGYKVSRKEKRNFPLILESPSPNQTSLYFCASSSQGTNEKLFFGSGTQLSVL.

Note on this clone: Other DNA sequences in the same sample also yield this CDR3. This rearrangement joins TRBV7-9 to TRBJ2-3; D may correspond to TRBD1 or TRBD2 (6 bases each). Germline-derived CDR1 and CDR2 are SEHNR and FQNEAQ (reference sequence). Trimming took off 5 bases at V and 4 bases at J, with 10 bases between the two ends. This CDR3 contains 13 residues. Here the CDR3 reads CASSPGGPDTQYF. In DNA, the CDR3 is TGTGCCAGCAGCCCTGGGGGGCCAGATACGCAGTATTTT. Looking up the rest from reference TRBV7-9 and TRBJ2-3 gives the full variable domain: DTGVSQNPRHKITKRGQNVTFRCDPISEHNRLYWYRQTLGQGPEFLTYFQNEAQLEKSRLLSDRFSAERPKGSFSTLEIQRTEQGDSAMYLCASSPGGPDTQYFGPGTRLTVL.

V gene TRBV5-1 combines with J gene TRBJ2-7; possible D gene TRBD2, 5 bases. Germline CDR1 and CDR2: SGHRS and YFSETQ. V was trimmed by 1 base and J by 3 bases, leaving 17 bases between them. The CDR3 runs to 16 residues. CDR3 nucleotides: TGCGCCAGCAGCTTGTCGGCTCGTTTAGAGGGCTACGAGCAGTACTTC. Encoded protein: CASSLSARLEGYEQYF. The entire variable domain, with the rest obtained from reference TRBV5-1 and TRBJ2-7, is as follows: KAGVTQTPRYLIKTRGQQVTLSCSPISGHRSVSWYQQTPGQGLQFLFEYFSETQRNKGNFPGRFSGRQFSNSRSEMNVSTLELGDSALYLCASSLSARLEGYEQYFGPGTRLTVT.

Details on this clone: In the same sample, other DNA sequences code for this CDR3. The chain has TRBV9 and TRBJ2-3; D is unclear. The CDR3 totals 14 residues. The V end lost 0 bases, the J end lost 0 bases, and 5 bases lay between the germline ends. Germline V gives CDR1 SGDLS, CDR2 YYNGEE. CDR3 region: CASSVGDSTDTQYF. Written as DNA, the CDR3 is TGTGCCAGCAGCGTAGGTGACAGCACAGATACGCAGTATTTT.

The rearrangement links TRBV6-1 to TRBJ2-7, with TRBD1 matching over 8 bases. The ends lost 4 bases at V and 0 bases at J; junction bases unmatched: 14. This CDR3 contains 18 residues. CDR1 is MNHNS and CDR2 is SASEGT in the germline V gene. CDR3 sequence: CASSGSGTGHGRSYEQYF. CDR3 sequence (DNA): TGTGCCAGCAGTGGGTCAGGGACAGGACACGGGCGCTCCTACGAGCAGTACTTC.

The chain uses TRBV7-2 and TRBJ2-7; 7 positions agree with TRBD2. Germline trimming cut 0 bases from V and 0 bases from J; bases unmatched to any gene: 5. Germline-derived CDR1 and CDR2 are SGHTA and FQGNSA. This CDR3 spans 16 amino acids. The CDR3 here is CASSLAREGSSYEQYF. The CDR3 nucleotides are TGTGCCAGCAGCTTAGCTAGGGAGGGGAGCTCCTACGAGCAGTACTTC.

The chain carries TRBV10-3 and TRBJ2-1; 8 nucleotides agree with TRBD2. This CDR3 is built from 16 residues. Germline-derived CDR1 and CDR2 are ENHRY and SYGVKD. With V trimmed by 3 bases and J by 5 bases, 9 bases remained unmatched. In DNA form, the CDR3 reads TGTGCCATCAGTGATTTCCTAGCGGGCGCAGACAATGAGCAGTTCTTC. Translating it yields CAISDFLAGADNEQFF.

V gene TRBV27 combines with J gene TRBJ2-1; 7 bases line up with TRBD1. V was pared by 3 bases and J by 13 bases, with 9 bases of the junction left unmatched. In germline, CDR1 is MNHEY, CDR2 SMNVEV (reference sequence). This CDR3 has 13 residues. This chain's CDR3 is CASSFSGRDRQFF. CDR3 sequence (DNA): TGTGCCAGCAGTTTCTCCGGCCGGGACAGACAGTTCTTC.

The chain combines TRBV2 with TRBJ2-7; possible D gene TRBD1, 5 bases. This CDR3 has 16 residues. V shed 2 bases and J shed 0 bases, with 14 bases lying between them. Germline V gene lookup returns CDR1 SNHLY and CDR2 FYNNEI. The CDR3 region has the DNA TGTGCCAGCAGTGAATTGCAGGGCCTTAGCTCCTACGAGCAGTACTTC. The encoded protein is CASSELQGLSSYEQYF.

This CDR3 is CASSATAFYGYTF. CDR3 coding DNA: TGTGCCAGCAGTGCGACAGCGTTCTATGGCTACACCTTC. This sequence joins TRBV28 and TRBJ1-2; possibly TRBD1 for D (5 bases). Trimming cost V 5 bases and J 4 bases, with 11 bases left between them. Germline lookup yields CDR1 MDHEN and CDR2 SYDVKM. The CDR3 is 13 residues long.

The table lists this clone with a count of one. The chain employs TRBV6-5 and TRBJ2-7; D may be TRBD1 (5 bases). V was clipped by 4 bases and J by 4 bases, with 11 bases between them. Germline loops: CDR1 MNHEY, CDR2 SVGAGI. The CDR3 contains 13 residues. The CDR3 DNA is TGTGCCAGCAGTTTGGACAAGGGGTACGAGCAGTACTTC. It translates to CASSLDKGYEQYF.

J is TRBJ2-7 and V is TRBV7-9; D is perhaps TRBD2 (5 bases). The germline gives CDR1 SEHNR, CDR2 FQNEAQ (reference sequence). CDR3 length equals 13 residues. Trimming shortened V by 3 bases and J by 3 bases, and 9 bases separated the two germline ends. CDR3 loop: CASSLNGNYEQYF. CDR3 DNA sequence: TGTGCCAGCAGCTTGAACGGGAACTACGAGCAGTACTTC.